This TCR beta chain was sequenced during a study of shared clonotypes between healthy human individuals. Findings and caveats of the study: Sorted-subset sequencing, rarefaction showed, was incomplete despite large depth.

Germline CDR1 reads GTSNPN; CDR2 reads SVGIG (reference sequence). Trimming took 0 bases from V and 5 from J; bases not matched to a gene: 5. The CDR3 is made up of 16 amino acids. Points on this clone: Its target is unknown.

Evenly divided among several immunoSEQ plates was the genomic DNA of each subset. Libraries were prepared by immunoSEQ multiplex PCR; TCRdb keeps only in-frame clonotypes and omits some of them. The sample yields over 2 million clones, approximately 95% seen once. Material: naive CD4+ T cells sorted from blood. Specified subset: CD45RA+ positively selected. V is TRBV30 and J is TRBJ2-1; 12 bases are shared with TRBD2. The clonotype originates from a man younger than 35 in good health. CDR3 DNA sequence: TGTGCCTGGAGTGTTGCGACTAGCGGGGGAAACAATGAGCAGTTCTTC. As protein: CAWSVATSGGNNEQFF.